These 15 T cell receptor beta chains originate from one sample sequenced in a study of shared clonotypes between healthy human individuals. Repertoires were generated with immunoSEQ multiplex PCR, while TCRdb's copy carries only in-frame clones and drops some. The table has 1.5 million to 2.5 million clones, roughly 95% seen once. CD8 cells classed as naive were CD45RO-negative and positively selected for CCR7, excluding terminally differentiated effector memory CD45RA+ cells. The sequencing sample was made of naive CD8+ T cells sorted from blood. These receptors originate from a man aged 18 to 35 in good health.

Details on this clone: Other DNA sequences in this specimen translate into the identical CDR3. The CDR3 loop reads CASSFVGTEAFF. In DNA, the CDR3 is TGTGCCAGCAGTTTTGTCGGCACTGAAGCTTTCTTT. This chain uses TRBV28 with TRBJ1-1; the D is unclear. The CDR3 sequence is 12 residues long. Trimming removed 3 bases at V and 4 bases at J, with 6 bases between. Per germline, CDR1 MDHEN and CDR2 SYDVKM. Supplemented by reference TRBV28 and TRBJ1-1, the full variable domain reads DVKVTQSSRYLVKRTGEKVFLECVQDMDHENMFWYRQDPGLGLRLIYFSYDVKMKEKGDIPEGYSVSREKKERFSLILESASTNQTSMYLCASSFVGTEAFFGQGTRLTVV.

CDR3 in amino acids: CASSQDWAFSGGPTGELFF. CDR3 DNA sequence: TGTGCCAGCAGCCAAGATTGGGCCTTTAGCGGGGGGCCCACCGGGGAGCTGTTTTTT. V usage is TRBV4-2 and J usage is TRBJ2-2; TRBD2 matches 10 bases. V shed 0 bases, J shed 4 bases, and the junction held 11 bases outside the gene matches. This CDR3 has 19 residues. The V gene's germline CDR1 is LGHNA and CDR2 YNFKEQ.

Notes on this clone: One end of the junction fails to match germline, which may point to a read error. The chain uses TRBV7-9 and TRBJ2-7, with unresolved D. This CDR3 has 12 residues. The germline V gene has CDR1 SEHNR and CDR2 FQNEAQ (reference sequence). CDR3 nucleotides: TGTGCCAGCAGCTTAGCCTCCGACGAGCAGTACTTC. Translated, it gives CASSLASDEQYF.

The rearrangement uses TRBV27 and TRBJ2-1; D unclear. The V gene lost 3 bases and the J gene lost 0 bases, with 6 bases spanning the gap. Germline V lookup: CDR1 MNHEY, CDR2 SMNVEV (reference sequence). The CDR3 has 14 amino acids. The CDR3 region is CASSFGLSYNEQFF. The CDR3 DNA reads TGTGCCAGCAGTTTCGGCCTCTCCTACAATGAGCAGTTCTTC.

In the case of this clone: Other DNA sequences within the sample encode an identical CDR3. The rearrangement links TRBV27 to TRBJ1-1; unclear D gene. Germline CDR1 reads MNHEY; CDR2 reads SMNVEV (reference sequence). This CDR3 is built from 12 residues. Trimming removed 4 bases from V and 1 base from J, with 4 bases in between. As DNA, the CDR3 is TGTGCCAGCAGTTCTGGGAACACTGAAGCTTTCTTT. Translated, it gives CASSSGNTEAFF.

The chain is built from TRBV5-5 and TRBJ2-6, with D unclear. This CDR3 comprises 16 residues. Germline V gene lookup returns CDR1 SGHKS and CDR2 YYEKEE (reference sequence). Trimming left V 1 base short and J 0 bases short, with 8 bases between. CDR3 sequence: CASSLTPISGANVLTF. Here the CDR3 DNA reads TGTGCCAGCAGCTTGACGCCGATCTCTGGGGCCAACGTCCTGACTTTC.

The chain carries TRBV2 and TRBJ2-7; the D is unclear. The CDR3 contains 12 residues. CDR1 and CDR2 from the germline V gene are SNHLY and FYNNEI. The V end was cut by 6 bases, the J end by 1 base, with 7 bases between. CDR3 region: CASRRSSYEQYF. In nucleotides, the CDR3 is TGTGCCAGCAGACGAAGTTCCTACGAGCAGTACTTC.

The rearrangement links TRBV7-2 to TRBJ2-7; no reliable D call. The V and J ends lost 4 bases and 0 bases respectively, with 13 bases between them. The CDR3 runs 15 residues. Germline assignment: CDR1 SGHTA and CDR2 FQGNSA. The DNA of the CDR3 is TGTGCCAGCAGCTCAGAGTACCTCGGCTCCTACGAGCAGTACTTC. This encodes CASSSEYLGSYEQYF.

The chain is built from TRBV9 and TRBJ2-7; TRBD2 matches at 8 bases. Germline CDR1 is SGDLS and CDR2 is YYNGEE. The junction had 8 bases not matched to a gene; V was cut back by 6 bases and J by 6 bases. CDR3 length equals 13 residues. This CDR3 reads CASNAGGRGEQYF. The CDR3 coding sequence is TGTGCCAGCAACGCGGGAGGACGAGGCGAGCAGTACTTC.

This sequence joins TRBV14 and TRBJ2-7; TRBD2 aligns across 13 bases. CDR1 SGHDN and CDR2 FVKESK come from the germline V gene. V trimming: 4 bases; J trimming: 4 bases; junction bases outside the gene matches: 4. The CDR3 contains 15 residues. Here the CDR3 reads CASSPLAGGPYEQYF. CDR3 DNA sequence: TGTGCCAGCAGCCCACTAGCGGGAGGGCCTTACGAGCAGTACTTC.

The chain carries TRBV2 and TRBJ2-5; 7 nucleotides line up with TRBD2. This CDR3 spans 15 amino acids. Germline V gene lookup returns CDR1 SNHLY and CDR2 FYNNEI. J lost 5 bases, V lost 4 bases, and 10 bases had no gene match. The CDR3 here is CASSAPSGARETQYF. The DNA of the CDR3 is TGTGCCAGCAGTGCCCCCAGCGGGGCTCGGGAGACCCAGTACTTC.

The chain is built from TRBV6-6 and TRBJ2-7; 11 bases map to TRBD2. Per germline, CDR1 MNHNY and CDR2 SVGAGI (reference sequence). Unmatched junction bases numbered 6, after V lost 4 bases and J lost 4 bases. CDR3 size: 15 residues. This CDR3 reads CASSLTSGSSYEQYF. As DNA, the CDR3 is TGTGCCAGCAGTTTAACTAGCGGGAGCTCGTACGAGCAGTACTTC.

This clone was seen a few times. The chain recombines TRBV29-1 with TRBJ2-7; TRBD1 is a possible D gene (6 bases). Germline CDR1 reads SQVTM; CDR2 reads ANQGSEA. There are 13 residues in the CDR3. Trimming pared 7 bases from V and 6 bases from J, leaving 19 bases between. CDR3 nucleotide sequence: TGCAGCGCAAAACCACAGGGATGGGGCGAGCAGTACTTC. Translated: CSAKPQGWGEQYF.

This clone has only a few counts. The sample holds other DNA sequences that translate to the same CDR3. The CDR3 region is CASSMAGSYEQYF. The DNA of the CDR3 is TGTGCCAGTAGTATGGCAGGGAGCTACGAGCAGTACTTC. The gene calls are TRBV19 and TRBJ2-7; D may be TRBD1 or TRBD2 (5 bases each). CDR1 is LNHDA and CDR2 is SQIVND in the germline V gene (reference sequence). V lost 3 bases and J 3 bases, leaving 9 bases between the germline ends. CDR3 size: 13 residues.

The chain links TRBV9 to TRBJ1-3; TRBD1 aligns across 7 bases. This CDR3 is built from 17 residues. Germline CDR1 and CDR2: SGDLS and YYNGEE. V gave up 3 bases and J gave up 4 bases; unmatched junction bases: 13. This CDR3 is CASSDSLIQGPGNTIYF. CDR3 sequence (DNA): TGTGCCAGCAGCGACTCACTGATACAGGGGCCAGGAAACACCATATATTTT.